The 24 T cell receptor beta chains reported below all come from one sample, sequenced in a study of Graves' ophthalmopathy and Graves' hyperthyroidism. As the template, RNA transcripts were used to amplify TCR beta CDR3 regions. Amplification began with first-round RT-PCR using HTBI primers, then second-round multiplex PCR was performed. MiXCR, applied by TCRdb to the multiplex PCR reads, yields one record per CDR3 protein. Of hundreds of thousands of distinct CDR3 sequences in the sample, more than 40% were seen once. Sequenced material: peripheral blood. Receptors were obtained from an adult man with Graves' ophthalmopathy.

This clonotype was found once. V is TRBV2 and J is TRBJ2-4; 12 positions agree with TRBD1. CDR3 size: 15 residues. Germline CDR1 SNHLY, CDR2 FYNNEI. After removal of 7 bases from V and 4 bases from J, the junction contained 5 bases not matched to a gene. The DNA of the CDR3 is TGTGCCAGCACCATGGGACAGGGGGCAAAAAACATTCAGTACTTC. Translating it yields CASTMGQGAKNIQYF.

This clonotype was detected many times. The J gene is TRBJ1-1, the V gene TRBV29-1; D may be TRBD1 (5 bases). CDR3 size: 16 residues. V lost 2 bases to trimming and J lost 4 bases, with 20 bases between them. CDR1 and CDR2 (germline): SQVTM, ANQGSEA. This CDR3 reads CSVEILSGRVGTEAFF. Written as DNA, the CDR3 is TGCAGCGTTGAAATCTTGTCCGGCAGGGTGGGCACTGAAGCTTTCTTT.

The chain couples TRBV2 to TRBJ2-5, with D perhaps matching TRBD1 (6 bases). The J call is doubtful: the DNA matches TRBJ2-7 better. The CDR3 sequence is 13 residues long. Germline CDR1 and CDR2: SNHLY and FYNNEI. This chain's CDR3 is CASSSDSRYEQYF. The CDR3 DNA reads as TGTGCCAGCAGTTCGGACAGTCGCTACGAGCAGTACTTC.

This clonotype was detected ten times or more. CDR3 amino acids: CSVEDPGDRNTEAFF. In DNA form, the CDR3 reads TGCAGCGTTGAAGATCCTGGGGACAGGAACACTGAAGCTTTCTTT. The chain recombines TRBV29-1 with TRBJ1-1; 7 bases align to TRBD1. Germline V gene sequence: CDR1 SQVTM, CDR2 ANQGSEA. This CDR3 region has 15 residues. The V segment lost 0 bases and the J segment 1 base; nucleotides outside the gene matches: 5.

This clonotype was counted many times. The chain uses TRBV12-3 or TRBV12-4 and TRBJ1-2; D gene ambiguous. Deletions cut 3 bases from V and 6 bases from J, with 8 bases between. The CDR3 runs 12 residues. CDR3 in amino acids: CASSFRRDGYTF. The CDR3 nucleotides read TGTGCCAGCAGTTTTCGGAGGGATGGCTACACCTTC.

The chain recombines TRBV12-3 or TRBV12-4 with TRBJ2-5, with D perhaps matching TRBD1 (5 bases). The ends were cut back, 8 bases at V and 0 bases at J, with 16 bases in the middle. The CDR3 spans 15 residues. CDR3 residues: CASSPDTKYQETQYF. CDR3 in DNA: TGTGCCAGCTCACCGGACACGAAATACCAAGAGACCCAGTACTTC.

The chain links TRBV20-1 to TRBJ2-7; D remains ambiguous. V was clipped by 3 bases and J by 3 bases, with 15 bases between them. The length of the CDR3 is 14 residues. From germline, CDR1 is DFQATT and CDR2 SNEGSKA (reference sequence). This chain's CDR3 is CSASTEGGFYEQYF. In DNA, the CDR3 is TGCAGTGCTAGTACAGAAGGCGGCTTCTACGAGCAGTACTTC.

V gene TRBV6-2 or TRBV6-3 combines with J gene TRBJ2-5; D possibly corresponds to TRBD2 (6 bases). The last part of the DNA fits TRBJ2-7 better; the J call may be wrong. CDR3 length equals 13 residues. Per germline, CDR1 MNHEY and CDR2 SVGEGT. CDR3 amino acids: CASGGDFLDEQYF. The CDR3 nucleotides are TGTGCCAGCGGAGGGGACTTCTTGGACGAGCAGTACTTC.

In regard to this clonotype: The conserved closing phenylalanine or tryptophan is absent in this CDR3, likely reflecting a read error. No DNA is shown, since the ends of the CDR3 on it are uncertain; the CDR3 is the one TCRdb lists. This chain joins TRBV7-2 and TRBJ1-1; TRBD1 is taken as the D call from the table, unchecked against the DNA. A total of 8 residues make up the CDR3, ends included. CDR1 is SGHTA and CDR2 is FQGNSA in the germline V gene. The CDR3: CASSLAGQ.

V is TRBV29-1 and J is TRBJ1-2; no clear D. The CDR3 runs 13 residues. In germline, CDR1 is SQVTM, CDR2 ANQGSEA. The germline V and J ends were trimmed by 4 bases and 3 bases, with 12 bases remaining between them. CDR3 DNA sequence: TGCAGCGTTGCGTGGCAGGATGACTATGGCTACACCTTC. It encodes CSVAWQDDYGYTF.

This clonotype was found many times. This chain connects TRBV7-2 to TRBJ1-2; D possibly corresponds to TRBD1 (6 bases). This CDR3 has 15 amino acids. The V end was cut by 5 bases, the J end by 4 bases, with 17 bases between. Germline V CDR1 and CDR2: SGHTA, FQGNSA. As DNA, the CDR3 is TGTGCCAGCAGCCCAAAAACAGGGAGTTCCTATGGCTACACCTTC. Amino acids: CASSPKTGSSYGYTF.

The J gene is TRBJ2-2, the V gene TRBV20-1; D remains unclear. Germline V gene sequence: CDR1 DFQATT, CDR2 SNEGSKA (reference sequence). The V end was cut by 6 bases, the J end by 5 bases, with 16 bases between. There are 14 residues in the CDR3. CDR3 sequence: CSASGTRGTGELFF. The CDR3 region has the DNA TGCAGTGCGAGTGGAACTCGAGGAACCGGGGAGCTGTTTTTT.

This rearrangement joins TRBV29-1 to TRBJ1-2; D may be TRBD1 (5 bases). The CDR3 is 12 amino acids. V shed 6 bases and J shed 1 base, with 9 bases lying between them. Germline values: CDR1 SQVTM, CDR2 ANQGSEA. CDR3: CSVGRNNYGYTF. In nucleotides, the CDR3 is TGCAGCGTGGGACGGAATAACTATGGCTACACCTTC.

CDR3 nucleotides: TGTGCCATCAGGTGGGGCCTCGCAGACACTGAAGCTTTCTTT. It specifies CAIRWGLADTEAFF. This chain links TRBV10-3 with TRBJ1-1, with a weak D call TRBD1 (5 bases). The CDR3 is 14 residues long. V was pared by 6 bases and J by 3 bases, with 14 bases between. The V gene's germline CDR1 is ENHRY and CDR2 SYGVKD.

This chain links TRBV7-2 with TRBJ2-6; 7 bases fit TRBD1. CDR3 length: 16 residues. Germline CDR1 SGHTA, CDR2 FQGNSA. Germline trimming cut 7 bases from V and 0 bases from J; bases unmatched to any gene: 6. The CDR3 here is CASTGQARSGANVLTF. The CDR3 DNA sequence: TGTGCCAGCACCGGACAGGCACGCTCTGGGGCCAACGTCCTGACTTTC.

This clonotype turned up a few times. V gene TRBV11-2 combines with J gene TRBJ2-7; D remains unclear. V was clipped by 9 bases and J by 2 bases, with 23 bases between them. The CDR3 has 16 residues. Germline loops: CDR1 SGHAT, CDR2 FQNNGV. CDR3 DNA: TGTGCCAGTAAGCCCTCGAAGCTCGCGCTCACCTACGAGCAGTACTTC. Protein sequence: CASKPSKLALTYEQYF.

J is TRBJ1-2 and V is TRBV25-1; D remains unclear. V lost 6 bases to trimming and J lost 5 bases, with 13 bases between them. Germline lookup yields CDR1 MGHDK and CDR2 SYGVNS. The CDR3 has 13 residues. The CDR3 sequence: CASSVGWLYGYTF. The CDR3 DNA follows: TGTGCCAGCAGCGTTGGTTGGCTGTATGGCTACACCTTC.

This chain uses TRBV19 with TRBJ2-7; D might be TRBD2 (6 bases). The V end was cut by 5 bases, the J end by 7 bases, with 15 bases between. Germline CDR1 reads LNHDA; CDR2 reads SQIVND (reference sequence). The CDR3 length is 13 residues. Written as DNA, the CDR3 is TGTGCCAGTAGTCGGGACTCGGAAAATGAGCAGTACTTC. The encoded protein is CASSRDSENEQYF.

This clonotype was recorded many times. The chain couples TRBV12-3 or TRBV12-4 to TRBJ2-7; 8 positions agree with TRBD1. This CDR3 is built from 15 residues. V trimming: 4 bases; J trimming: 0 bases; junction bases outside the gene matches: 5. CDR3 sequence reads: CASSSDRDSSYEQYF. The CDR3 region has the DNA TGTGCCAGCAGTTCGGACAGGGACTCCTCCTACGAGCAGTACTTC.

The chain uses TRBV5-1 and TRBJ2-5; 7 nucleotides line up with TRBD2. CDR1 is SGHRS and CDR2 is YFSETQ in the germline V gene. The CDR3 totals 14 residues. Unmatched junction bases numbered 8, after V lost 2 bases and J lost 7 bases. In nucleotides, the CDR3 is TGCGCCAGCAGCTTAGCGGGGCCTGAAGGGACCCAGTACTTC. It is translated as CASSLAGPEGTQYF.

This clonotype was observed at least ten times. CDR3 loop: CASSLTTQGAGGEQYF. The CDR3 nucleotides read TGTGCCAGCAGCCTCACCACCCAGGGCGCAGGAGGCGAGCAGTACTTC. The chain couples TRBV4-2 to TRBJ2-7; tentatively, D is TRBD1 or TRBD2 (5 bases each). Deletions cut 4 bases from V and 6 bases from J, with 22 bases between. Germline CDR1 LGHNA, CDR2 YNFKEQ. CDR3 length: 16 residues.

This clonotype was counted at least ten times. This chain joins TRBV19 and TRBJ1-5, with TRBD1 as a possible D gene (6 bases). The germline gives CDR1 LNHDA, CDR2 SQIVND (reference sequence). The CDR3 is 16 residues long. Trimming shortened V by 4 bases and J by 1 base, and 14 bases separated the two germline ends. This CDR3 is CASSSQQGGSNQPQHF. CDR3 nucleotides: TGTGCCAGTAGTAGCCAACAGGGAGGGAGCAATCAGCCCCAGCATTTT. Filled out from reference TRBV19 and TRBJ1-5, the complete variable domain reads DGGITQSPKYLFRKEGQNVTLSCEQNLNHDAMYWYRQDPGQGLRLIYYSQIVNDFQKGDIAEGYSVSREKKESFPLTVTSAQKNPTAFYLCASSSQQGGSNQPQHFGDGTRLSIL.

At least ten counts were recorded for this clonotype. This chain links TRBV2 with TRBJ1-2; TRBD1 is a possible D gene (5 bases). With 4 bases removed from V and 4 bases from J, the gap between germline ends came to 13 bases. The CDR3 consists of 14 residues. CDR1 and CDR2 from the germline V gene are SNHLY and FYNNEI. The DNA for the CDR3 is TGTGCCAGCAGTGTCGCAGGGTGGGGCTATGGCTACACCTTC. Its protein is CASSVAGWGYGYTF.

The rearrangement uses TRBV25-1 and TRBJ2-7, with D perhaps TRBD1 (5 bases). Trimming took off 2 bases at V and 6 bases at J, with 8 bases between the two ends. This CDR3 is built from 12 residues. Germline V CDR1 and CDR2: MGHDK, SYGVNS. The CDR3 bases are TGTGCCAGCAGTGAAAGGGGCGTCGAGCAGTACTTC. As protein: CASSERGVEQYF.